The next 14 T cell receptor beta chains were all read from a single sample in a study of prognosis after radiotherapy for stage I lung cancer. Researchers used two-round multiplex PCR to amplify TCR beta CDR3 starting from genomic DNA. Gene-specific primers for each TRBV and TRBJ gene drove first-round PCR. TCRdb called the multiplex PCR reads again in MiXCR, with one record for every CDR3 protein. Altogether some 28,000 distinct CDR3 sequences are present, around 32% being singletons, with the ten largest covering about 12%. The material sequenced was PBMCs, taken before or after stereotactic body radiation therapy (not recorded which). The receptors stem from a donor over 45 with non-small cell lung cancer.

This clonotype occurred many times. The chain has TRBV9 and TRBJ2-1; TRBD2 agrees at 13 bases. The length of the CDR3 is 16 residues. In germline, CDR1 is SGDLS, CDR2 YYNGEE. The V segment lost 4 bases and the J segment 5 bases; nucleotides outside the gene matches: 6. The chain's CDR3 is CASSYEGLAGNNEQFF. In DNA form, the CDR3 reads TGTGCCAGCAGCTACGAGGGACTAGCGGGAAACAATGAGCAGTTCTTC.

This clonotype occurred many times. The rearrangement links TRBV18 to TRBJ2-1; perhaps TRBD2 as D (7 bases). The CDR3 length is 15 residues. Germline CDR1 KGHSH, CDR2 LQKENI. The V end was cut by 2 bases, the J end by 4 bases, with 12 bases between. In DNA form, the CDR3 reads TGTGCCAGCTCACCAGGGGAGGGGGTATACAATGAGCAGTTCTTC. It codes for CASSPGEGVYNEQFF. Full variable domain (missing parts from reference TRBV18 and TRBJ2-1): NAGVMQNPRHLVRRRGQEARLRCSPMKGHSHVYWYRQLPEEGLKFMVYLQKENIIDESGMPKERFSAEFPKEGPSILRIQQVVRGDSAAYFCASSPGEGVYNEQFFGPGTRLTVL.

This clonotype came up once. One base separates it from a far larger clone, so it is likely a read error. This chain joins TRBV7-9 and TRBJ2-5; D gene ambiguous. The CDR3 consists of 13 residues. V lost 10 bases and J 11 bases, leaving 23 bases between the germline ends. CDR1 and CDR2 (germline): SEHNR, FQNEAQ (reference sequence). DNA of the CDR3: TGTGCCAACAGTCCCAAATCACCTACGAAGCAGTACTTC. It translates to CANSPKSPTKQYF.

This clonotype has a count of ten or more. The rearrangement joins TRBV27 to TRBJ2-7; a weak D match, TRBD2 (5 bases). This CDR3 region has 13 residues. V was pared by 2 bases and J by 3 bases, with 8 bases between. Germline V lookup: CDR1 MNHEY, CDR2 SMNVEV (reference sequence). The CDR3 nucleotides read TGTGCCAGCAGTTTAAGCGGATTCTACGAGCAGTACTTC. It is translated as CASSLSGFYEQYF.

Notes on this clonotype: A far larger clone differs by one base, so this is likely a read error. The chain uses TRBV6-4 and TRBJ1-6; no definite D call. CDR1 is MRHNA, CDR2 SNTAGT, per germline. CDR3 length equals 14 residues. For the CDR3, the DNA is TGTCCCAGCAGTTACGAGACATTGAATTCACCCCTCCACTTT. Amino acid sequence: CPSSYETLNSPLHF.

This chain joins TRBV20-1 and TRBJ1-5; D gene unclear. The V gene's germline CDR1 is DFQATT and CDR2 SNEGSKA (reference sequence). Deletions cut 2 bases from V and 0 bases from J, with 14 bases between. The CDR3 totals 16 residues. As DNA, the CDR3 is TGCAGTGCTAGATATCTCTACAGCAATAGCAATCAGCCCCAGCATTTT. Protein: CSARYLYSNSNQPQHF.

As to this clonotype: The germline gene is not matched at one end of the junction; a read error may be the cause. J is TRBJ1-6 and V is TRBV27, with D unresolved. This CDR3 has 12 amino acids. Germline CDR1 is MNHEY and CDR2 is SMNVEV (reference sequence). CDR3 DNA sequence: TGTGCCAGCAGTCCCTCAAATTCACCCCTCAACTTT. Protein: CASSPSNSPLNF.

CDR3 residues: CSALRESYEQYF. For the CDR3, the DNA is TGCAGTGCTTTGCGGGAGTCCTACGAGCAGTACTTC. The gene calls are TRBV20-1 and TRBJ2-7, with 7 bases fitting TRBD2. The CDR3 extends over 12 amino acids. Germline V gene lookup returns CDR1 DFQATT and CDR2 SNEGSKA (reference sequence). J gave up 1 base and V 5 bases, and 2 bases lay outside the gene matches.

In regard to this clonotype: A read error may explain this, as a much larger clone is one base away. The genes are TRBV6-5 and TRBJ1-6, with D unresolved. Germline values: CDR1 MNHEY, CDR2 SVGAGI. This CDR3 has 16 residues. CDR3: CTSSYSGAGGNSPPHF. The DNA of the CDR3 is TGTACCAGCAGTTACTCCGGCGCAGGCGGGAATTCACCCCCCCACTTT.

This clonotype was found many times. The gene calls are TRBV6-1 and TRBJ2-3; the D is unclear. CDR1 MNHNS and CDR2 SASEGT come from the germline V gene. The CDR3 has 15 residues. V lost 5 bases, J lost 0 bases, and 12 bases lay in between. The CDR3: CASSYDLPSTDTQYF. The DNA for the CDR3 is TGTGCCAGCAGTTACGACTTGCCTAGCACAGATACGCAGTATTTT.

This clonotype was recorded at least ten times. The chain couples TRBV28 to TRBJ2-7, with D maybe TRBD2 (6 bases). V gave up 7 bases and J gave up 4 bases, with 11 bases separating them. Germline CDR1 is MDHEN and CDR2 is SYDVKM. The CDR3 sequence is 12 residues long. CDR3 protein: CASTGGSYEQYF. The CDR3 DNA follows: TGTGCCAGCACTGGGGGGAGTTACGAGCAGTACTTC.

This clonotype was found many times. The genes are TRBV29-1 and TRBJ2-7; 9 positions agree with TRBD1. After removal of 5 bases from V and 5 bases from J, the junction contained 7 bases not matched to a gene. CDR1 and CDR2 from the germline V gene are SQVTM and ANQGSEA. The CDR3 totals 13 residues. CDR3 coding DNA: TGCAGCGTTCCCGGGACAGGGTTCAACGAGCAGTACTTC. It codes for CSVPGTGFNEQYF.

Ten or more counts support this clonotype. The conserved final phenylalanine or tryptophan is absent from the CDR3, which likely points to a read error. The chain has TRBV30 and TRBJ1-2, with D tentatively TRBD1 (6 bases). The CDR3 is 15 residues long. CDR1 is GTSNPN and CDR2 is SVGIG in the germline V gene (reference sequence). V was cut by 0 bases and J by 8 bases, with 19 bases left in between. The CDR3 spells CAWSVIEGHMKGYTL. The CDR3 DNA reads as TGTGCCTGGAGTGTTATTGAGGGACATATGAAGGGCTACACCCTC.

On this clonotype itself: A much larger clone differs by one base, so this may be a read error. The genes are TRBV20-1 and TRBJ2-3; tentatively, D is TRBD1 or TRBD2 (7 bases each). Germline loops: CDR1 DFQATT, CDR2 SNEGSKA (reference sequence). V gave up 0 bases and J gave up 1 base, with 14 bases separating them. The CDR3 has 16 residues. CDR3 bases: TGCAGTGCTAGAGATCCGGGGAGGGGGCGCACAGATACGCAGTATTTT. Translated: CSARDPGRGRTDTQYF.